Reported below is one T cell receptor beta chain. The antigen is not known. These data belong to a study of OX40 agonist ivuxolimab in advanced cancers. Between the trimmed V and J ends, which lost 4 bases and 10 bases, there was a span of 14 bases. Looked up from germline, CDR1 is LNHNV and CDR2 is YYDKDF (reference sequence). CDR3 length equals 13 residues. Study observations and caveats: Determination of antigen specificity was not performed for the expanded peripheral T cells. Clonal expansion by week 6 occurred in CD4+ and CD8+ blood T cells (at 0.1 to 3.0 mg/kg). The mean number of expanded clones was higher in CD8+ T cells than in CD4+.

The repertoire was sequenced with immunoSEQ multiplex PCR; TCRdb's copy has only in-frame clones and lacks some. This table has approximately 70,000 clones, 90% to 95% appearing once. Sequenced here: CD4+ or CD8+ T cells sorted from blood, sampled in a trial of the OX40 agonist ivuxolimab. The chain combines TRBV15 with TRBJ2-1; D is possibly TRBD1 or TRBD2 (5 bases each). The clonotype was recovered from an adult with an advanced solid tumor such as melanoma, head and neck, liver or kidney cancer. The CDR3 spells CATSMGRDREQFF. The CDR3 DNA follows: TGTGCCACCAGCATGGGCCGGGACCGGGAGCAGTTCTTC.